This T cell receptor beta chain was sequenced for a study of T cell repertoires in cytomegalovirus infection. Background on the study: Newly reported HLA-C-restricted and thoroughly characterized HLA-B-restricted CMV epitopes were employed. Public TCR beta signatures indicated both CMV infection and matching HLA type.

Using its own MiXCR run on the reads, TCRdb lists one record per CDR3 protein. In the table there are some 900,000 distinct CDR3 sequences, over 25% of which are singletons. Deletions cut 4 bases from V and 4 bases from J, with 19 bases between. This CDR3 has 16 amino acids. Per germline, CDR1 MNHNS and CDR2 SASEGT. Study outcomes and limitations: HLA-C-restricted CMV-specific TCR beta clonotypes prevailed in the ex vivo response.

This clonotype was observed many times. Its antigen is unknown. V and J are TRBV6-1 and TRBJ1-2, with D unresolved. The clonotype originates from a human donor in good health (CMV status not recorded). Some clones in this sample may be carry-over from other donors' samples. Material: cultured CD8+ T cells from PBMCs, obtained from culture after CMV antigen stimulation. DNA for the CDR3: TGTGCCAGCAGTGGGGTTCGCGTGTTGGCCACCTATGGCTACACCTTC. Protein product: CASSGVRVLATYGYTF.